The 20 T cell receptor beta chains in this list originate from one sample, sequenced in a study of early T cells in non-severe SARS-CoV-2 infection. TCRdb ran MiXCR on the 5' RACE reads and lists one entry per CDR3 protein. The sample shows more than 85,000 distinct CDR3 sequences, around an eighth of them seen only once. Material: whole blood, obtained at baseline. The receptors derive from an adult who was a healthcare worker with PCR-confirmed SARS-CoV-2 infection or an uninfected control (not recorded which).

This clonotype turned up a few times. The CDR3 DNA sequence: TGTGCCAGCAGTGAACTAGCGGGAGGGGCAGATACGCAGTATTTT. Amino acids: CASSELAGGADTQYF. The chain joins TRBV6-5 to TRBJ2-3; TRBD2 agrees at 13 bases. Germline V lookup: CDR1 MNHEY, CDR2 SVGAGI. V gave up 5 bases and J gave up 4 bases; unmatched junction bases: 3. The CDR3 is 15 amino acids.

This clonotype has only a few counts. The V gene is TRBV2, the J gene TRBJ2-7; TRBD2 matches 10 bases. The V gene end was trimmed by 11 bases and the J gene end by 2 bases; junction bases not matched to a gene: 6. CDR3 size: 13 residues. CDR1 and CDR2 (germline): SNHLY, FYNNEI. Here the CDR3 reads CAGGLAVPYEQYF. The CDR3 DNA reads TGTGCCGGCGGACTAGCGGTTCCCTACGAGCAGTACTTC.

This clonotype has only a few counts. The J gene is TRBJ1-4, the V gene TRBV28; 7 bases agree with TRBD1. The germline gives CDR1 MDHEN, CDR2 SYDVKM. Trimming cost V 5 bases and J 4 bases; bases outside gene matches: 7. CDR3 length: 15 amino acids. The CDR3 loop is CASSTQGQLNEKLFF. For the CDR3, the DNA is TGTGCCAGCAGTACCCAGGGACAGCTTAATGAAAAACTGTTTTTT.

V and J are TRBV29-1 and TRBJ2-7, with TRBD1 matching over 11 bases. Germline V CDR1 and CDR2: SQVTM, ANQGSEA. J lost 3 bases, V lost 7 bases, and 5 bases had no gene match. The CDR3 runs to 13 residues. Written as DNA, the CDR3 is TGCAGCGCCCAGGGACAGGGGGGCTACGAGCAGTACTTC. It yields the protein CSAQGQGGYEQYF.

V and J are TRBV28 and TRBJ2-7; D uncertain. This CDR3 spans 13 amino acids. Trimming shortened V by 7 bases and J by 3 bases, and 13 bases separated the two germline ends. Germline loops: CDR1 MDHEN, CDR2 SYDVKM. The CDR3 coding sequence is TGTGCCAGCACTCCTGCGGCCCTCTACGAGCAGTACTTC. Translation gives CASTPAALYEQYF.

The rearrangement uses TRBV28 and TRBJ2-7; D not certain. Germline lookup yields CDR1 MDHEN and CDR2 SYDVKM. This CDR3 contains 12 residues. V lost 9 bases to trimming and J lost 6 bases, with 15 bases between them. The DNA of the CDR3 is TGTGCCAGTGCCGCATCATCGGGCGAGCAGTACTTC. It yields the protein CASAASSGEQYF.

The table lists this clonotype with many counts. The chain carries TRBV20-1 and TRBJ1-1, with unresolved D. This CDR3 contains 14 residues. CDR1 DFQATT and CDR2 SNEGSKA come from the germline V gene (reference sequence). Deletions cut 6 bases from V and 2 bases from J, with 16 bases between. The CDR3 DNA follows: TGCAGTGCCTCCTACGCGGCGGCTAACACTGAAGCTTTCTTT. It encodes CSASYAAANTEAFF.

This sequence joins TRBV20-1 and TRBJ1-1; D is uncertain. The germline V gene has CDR1 DFQATT and CDR2 SNEGSKA (reference sequence). The CDR3 has 11 residues. The ends were cut back, 6 bases at V and 1 base at J, with 6 bases in the middle. The CDR3 DNA sequence: TGCAGTGCCTACTGGAACACTGAAGCTTTCTTT. Its translation is CSAYWNTEAFF.

This clonotype was picked up a small number of times. The rearrangement joins TRBV7-8 to TRBJ2-7, with D unclear. V gave up 0 bases and J gave up 3 bases, with 15 bases separating them. The CDR3 is 16 amino acids. CDR1 is SGHVS and CDR2 is FQNEAQ in the germline V gene. CDR3 sequence reads: CASSLAAGGSVYEQYF. The CDR3 coding sequence is TGTGCCAGCAGCTTAGCGGCAGGCGGTTCGGTCTACGAGCAGTACTTC.

The V gene is TRBV2, the J gene TRBJ2-4; TRBD2 agrees at 9 bases. The CDR3 spans 18 residues. Germline assignment: CDR1 SNHLY and CDR2 FYNNEI. J lost 1 base, V lost 4 bases, and 11 bases had no gene match. The CDR3 sequence: CASSGGSGRAVAKNIQYF. The DNA of the CDR3 is TGTGCCAGCAGTGGAGGTAGCGGGAGAGCGGTGGCCAAAAACATTCAGTACTTC.

The sample holds many counts of this clonotype. The V gene is TRBV20-1, the J gene TRBJ2-1, with D possibly matching TRBD2 (6 bases). The CDR3 spans 16 residues. The germline gives CDR1 DFQATT, CDR2 SNEGSKA (reference sequence). V lost 2 bases and J lost 3, with 17 bases in between. CDR3 amino acids: CSARPVRTKDYNEQFF. CDR3 nucleotides: TGCAGTGCTAGACCGGTTAGGACTAAAGACTACAATGAGCAGTTCTTC.

Many counts were recorded for this clonotype. The CDR3 DNA is TGTGCCACCAGTGATTCAGGGGCTCATGAGCAGTTCTTC. Encoded protein: CATSDSGAHEQFF. The chain couples TRBV24-1 to TRBJ2-1; possible D gene TRBD1, 6 bases. Deletions cut 2 bases from V and 8 bases from J, with 9 bases between. This CDR3 region has 13 residues. Germline V lookup: CDR1 KGHDR, CDR2 SFDVKD.

This clonotype has just a few counts. The V gene is TRBV6-2 or TRBV6-3, the J gene TRBJ1-2, with TRBD1 as a possible D gene (6 bases). The germline V and J ends were trimmed by 6 bases and 7 bases, with 9 bases remaining between them. The CDR3 loop spans 11 amino acids. Per germline, CDR1 MNHEY and CDR2 SVGEGT. CDR3 DNA sequence: TGTGCCAGCAGCTCAGGGGTTGGCTACACCTTC. Protein: CASSSGVGYTF.

This clonotype was seen a handful of times. J is TRBJ2-5 and V is TRBV4-2, with D possibly being TRBD2 (5 bases). V lost 1 base to trimming and J lost 0 bases, with 6 bases between them. Germline V gene sequence: CDR1 LGHNA, CDR2 YNFKEQ. The length of the CDR3 is 14 residues. This CDR3 reads CASSQGRNQETQYF. The CDR3 coding sequence is TGTGCCAGCAGCCAAGGGAGGAACCAAGAGACCCAGTACTTC.

The chain is built from TRBV18 and TRBJ1-2, with D possibly matching TRBD1 (6 bases). Germline V lookup: CDR1 KGHSH, CDR2 LQKENI. The CDR3 contains 16 residues. Trimming shortened V by 3 bases and J by 2 bases, and 16 bases separated the two germline ends. DNA for the CDR3: TGTGCCAGCTCACCGAAAGGTCCAGGGGAGAACTATGGCTACACCTTC. Translated, it gives CASSPKGPGENYGYTF. Complete variable domain (other parts from reference TRBV18 and TRBJ1-2): NAGVMQNPRHLVRRRGQEARLRCSPMKGHSHVYWYRQLPEEGLKFMVYLQKENIIDESGMPKERFSAEFPKEGPSILRIQQVVRGDSAAYFCASSPKGPGENYGYTFGSGTRLTVV.

In regard to this clonotype: The germline gene is not matched at one end of the junction; a read error may be the cause. The rearrangement joins TRBV27 to TRBJ2-1; 10 bases align to TRBD2. The CDR3 sequence is 17 residues long. The germline CDR1 and CDR2 sequences are MNHEY and SMNVEV (reference sequence). The CDR3 reads CAGSFLTPGLANNEQFF. The CDR3 DNA follows: TGTGCCGGCAGTTTCCTTACACCGGGACTAGCGAACAATGAGCAGTTCTTC.

V and J are TRBV5-1 and TRBJ2-1; TRBD2 matches at 10 bases. This CDR3 contains 14 residues. CDR1 and CDR2 (germline): SGHRS, YFSETQ. V dropped 2 bases and J dropped 8; count of bases not matched to a gene: 4. CDR3 protein: CASSLTSGVDEQFF. In nucleotides, the CDR3 is TGCGCCAGCAGCTTAACTAGCGGGGTAGATGAGCAGTTCTTC.

The chain is built from TRBV29-1 and TRBJ2-3, with 12 bases identical to TRBD1. The CDR3 is 13 amino acids. Germline CDR1 is SQVTM and CDR2 is ANQGSEA. The CDR3 DNA reads as TGCACCACTCCGGGACAGGGGGCTGATACGCAGTATTTT. Translated: CTTPGQGADTQYF.

V and J are TRBV7-6 and TRBJ1-5; possible D gene TRBD1, 5 bases. The V and J ends lost 5 bases and 0 bases respectively, with 14 bases between them. Germline CDR1 reads SGHVS; CDR2 reads FNYEAQ. The CDR3 spans 16 residues. CDR3 DNA: TGTGCCAGCAGCGGGGGGACGCCTTATAGCAATCAGCCCCAGCATTTT. Encoded protein: CASSGGTPYSNQPQHF.

The chain has TRBV6-2 or TRBV6-3 and TRBJ2-7, with 9 bases aligning to TRBD1. V lost 6 bases, J lost 0 bases, and 9 bases stayed unmatched. The CDR3 has 16 amino acids. The germline V gene encodes CDR1 MNHEY and CDR2 SVGEGT. The CDR3 reads CASRGIGTGISYEQYF. As DNA, the CDR3 is TGTGCCAGCAGAGGGATCGGGACAGGGATCTCCTACGAGCAGTACTTC.